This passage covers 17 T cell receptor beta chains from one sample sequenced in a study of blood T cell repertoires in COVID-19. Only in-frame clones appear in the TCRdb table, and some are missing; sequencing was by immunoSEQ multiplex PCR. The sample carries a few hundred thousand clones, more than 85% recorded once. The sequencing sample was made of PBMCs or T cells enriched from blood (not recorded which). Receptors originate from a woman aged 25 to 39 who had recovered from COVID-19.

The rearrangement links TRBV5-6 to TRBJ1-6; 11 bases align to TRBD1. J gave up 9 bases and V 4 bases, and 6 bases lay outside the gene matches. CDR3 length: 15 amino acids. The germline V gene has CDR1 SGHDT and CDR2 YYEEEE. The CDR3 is CASSVGQGVISPLHF. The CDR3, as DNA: TGTGCCAGCAGCGTGGGACAGGGGGTTATTTCACCCCTCCACTTT.

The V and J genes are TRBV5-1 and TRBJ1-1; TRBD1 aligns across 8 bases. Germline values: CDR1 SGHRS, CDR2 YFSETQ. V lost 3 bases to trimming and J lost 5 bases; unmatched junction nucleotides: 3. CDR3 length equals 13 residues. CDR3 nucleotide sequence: TGCGCCAGCAGCTCGGGACAGGTAACTGAAGCTTTCTTT. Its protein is CASSSGQVTEAFF.

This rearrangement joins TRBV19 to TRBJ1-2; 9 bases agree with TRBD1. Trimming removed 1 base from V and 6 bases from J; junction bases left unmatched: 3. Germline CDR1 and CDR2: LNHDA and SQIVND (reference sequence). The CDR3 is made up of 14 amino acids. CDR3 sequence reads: CASSIVWTGDGYTF. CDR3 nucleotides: TGTGCCAGTAGTATAGTTTGGACAGGGGATGGCTACACCTTC.

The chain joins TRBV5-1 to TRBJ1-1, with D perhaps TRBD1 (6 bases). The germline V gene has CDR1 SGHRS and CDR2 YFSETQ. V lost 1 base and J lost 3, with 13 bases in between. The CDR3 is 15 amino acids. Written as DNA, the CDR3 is TGCGCCAGCAGCTTGACCGGACAGCTTGACACTGAAGCTTTCTTT. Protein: CASSLTGQLDTEAFF.

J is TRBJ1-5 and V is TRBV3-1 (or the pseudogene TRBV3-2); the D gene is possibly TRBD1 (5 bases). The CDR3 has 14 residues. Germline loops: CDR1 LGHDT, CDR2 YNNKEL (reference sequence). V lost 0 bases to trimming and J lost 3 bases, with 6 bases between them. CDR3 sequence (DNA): TGTGCCAGCAGCCAAGACAGGGTCAATCAGCCCCAGCATTTT. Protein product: CASSQDRVNQPQHF.

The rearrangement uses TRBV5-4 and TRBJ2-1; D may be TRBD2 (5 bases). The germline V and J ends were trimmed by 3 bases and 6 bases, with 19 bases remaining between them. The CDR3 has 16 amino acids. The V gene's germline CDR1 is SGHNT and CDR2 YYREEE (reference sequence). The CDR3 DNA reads TGTGCCAGCAGCTCGGCGGGTCGGATTATCGGCAATGAGCAGTTCTTC. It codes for CASSSAGRIIGNEQFF.

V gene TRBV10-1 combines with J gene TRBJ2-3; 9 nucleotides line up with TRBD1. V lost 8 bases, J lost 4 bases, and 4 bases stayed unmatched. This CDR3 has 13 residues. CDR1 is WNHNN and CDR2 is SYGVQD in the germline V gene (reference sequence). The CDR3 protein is CASRDREADTQYF. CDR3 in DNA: TGCGCCAGCCGGGACAGGGAAGCAGATACGCAGTATTTT.

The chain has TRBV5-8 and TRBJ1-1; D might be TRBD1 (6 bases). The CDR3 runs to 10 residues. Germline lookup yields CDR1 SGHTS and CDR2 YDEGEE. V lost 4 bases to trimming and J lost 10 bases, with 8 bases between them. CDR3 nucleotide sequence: TGTGCCAGCAGCAAACAGGGAGCTTTCTTT. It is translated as CASSKQGAFF.

CDR3 protein: CASSLEQEYEQYF. In nucleotides, the CDR3 is TGTGCCAGCAGCTTAGAACAGGAGTACGAGCAGTACTTC. This sequence joins TRBV7-6 and TRBJ2-7, with D tentatively TRBD1 (5 bases). Germline CDR1 and CDR2: SGHVS and FNYEAQ. The V end lost 1 base, the J end lost 4 bases, and 8 bases lay between the germline ends. This CDR3 is 13 amino acids long.

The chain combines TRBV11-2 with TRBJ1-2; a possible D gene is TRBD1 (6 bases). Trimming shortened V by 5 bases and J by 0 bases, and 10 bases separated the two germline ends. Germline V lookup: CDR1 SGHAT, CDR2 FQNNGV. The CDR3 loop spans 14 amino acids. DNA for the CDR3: TGTGCCAGCAGCCTAGGACAGACTAACTATGGCTACACCTTC. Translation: CASSLGQTNYGYTF.

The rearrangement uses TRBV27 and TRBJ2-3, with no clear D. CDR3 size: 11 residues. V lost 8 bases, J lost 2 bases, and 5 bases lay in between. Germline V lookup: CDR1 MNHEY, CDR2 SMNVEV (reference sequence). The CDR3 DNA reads TGTGCCAGCGGGCTCACAGATACGCAGTATTTT. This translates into CASGLTDTQYF.

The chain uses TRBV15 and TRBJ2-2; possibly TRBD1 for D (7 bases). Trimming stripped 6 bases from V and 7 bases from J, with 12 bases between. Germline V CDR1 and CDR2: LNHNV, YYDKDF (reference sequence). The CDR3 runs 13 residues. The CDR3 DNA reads TGTGCCACCAGTGGAGGGGGCGACGGGGAGCTGTTTTTT. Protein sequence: CATSGGGDGELFF.

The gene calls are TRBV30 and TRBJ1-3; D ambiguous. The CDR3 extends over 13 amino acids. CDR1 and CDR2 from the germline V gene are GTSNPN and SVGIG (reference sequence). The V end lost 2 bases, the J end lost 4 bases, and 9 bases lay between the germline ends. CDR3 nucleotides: TGTGCCTGGAGTCGGGTTGAAGGAAACACCATATATTTT. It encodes CAWSRVEGNTIYF. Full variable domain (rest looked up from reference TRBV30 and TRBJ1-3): SQTIHQWPATLVQPVGSPLSLECTVEGTSNPNLYWYRQAAGRGLQLLFYSVGIGQISSEVPQNLSASRPQDRQFILSSKKLLLSDSGFYLCAWSRVEGNTIYFGEGSWLTVV.

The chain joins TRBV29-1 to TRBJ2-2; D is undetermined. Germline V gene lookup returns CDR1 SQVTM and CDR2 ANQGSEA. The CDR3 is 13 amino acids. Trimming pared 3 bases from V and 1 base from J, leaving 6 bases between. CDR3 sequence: CSVEAGNTGELFF. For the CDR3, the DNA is TGCAGCGTTGAGGCAGGGAACACCGGGGAGCTGTTTTTT.

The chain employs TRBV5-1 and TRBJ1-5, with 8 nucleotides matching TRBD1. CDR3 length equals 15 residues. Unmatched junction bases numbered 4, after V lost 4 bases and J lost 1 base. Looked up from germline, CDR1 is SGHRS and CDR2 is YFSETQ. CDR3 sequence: CASSTGTGSNQPQHF. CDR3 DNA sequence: TGCGCCAGCAGCACAGGGACAGGCAGCAATCAGCCCCAGCATTTT.

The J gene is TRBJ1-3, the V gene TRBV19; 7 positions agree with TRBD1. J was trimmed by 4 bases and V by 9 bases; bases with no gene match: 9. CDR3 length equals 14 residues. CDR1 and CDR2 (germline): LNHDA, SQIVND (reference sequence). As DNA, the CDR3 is TGTGCCAGACTGGGACAGTCCATAGGAAACACCATATATTTT. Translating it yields CARLGQSIGNTIYF. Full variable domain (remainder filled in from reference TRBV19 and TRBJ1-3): DGGITQSPKYLFRKEGQNVTLSCEQNLNHDAMYWYRQDPGQGLRLIYYSQIVNDFQKGDIAEGYSVSREKKESFPLTVTSAQKNPTAFYLCARLGQSIGNTIYFGEGSWLTVV.

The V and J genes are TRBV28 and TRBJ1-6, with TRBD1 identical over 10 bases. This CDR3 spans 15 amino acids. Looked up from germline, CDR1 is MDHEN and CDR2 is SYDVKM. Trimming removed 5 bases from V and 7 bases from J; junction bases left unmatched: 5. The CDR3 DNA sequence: TGTGCCAGCAGTCCCAGGACAGGGGGAAATTCACCCCTCCACTTT. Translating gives CASSPRTGGNSPLHF.